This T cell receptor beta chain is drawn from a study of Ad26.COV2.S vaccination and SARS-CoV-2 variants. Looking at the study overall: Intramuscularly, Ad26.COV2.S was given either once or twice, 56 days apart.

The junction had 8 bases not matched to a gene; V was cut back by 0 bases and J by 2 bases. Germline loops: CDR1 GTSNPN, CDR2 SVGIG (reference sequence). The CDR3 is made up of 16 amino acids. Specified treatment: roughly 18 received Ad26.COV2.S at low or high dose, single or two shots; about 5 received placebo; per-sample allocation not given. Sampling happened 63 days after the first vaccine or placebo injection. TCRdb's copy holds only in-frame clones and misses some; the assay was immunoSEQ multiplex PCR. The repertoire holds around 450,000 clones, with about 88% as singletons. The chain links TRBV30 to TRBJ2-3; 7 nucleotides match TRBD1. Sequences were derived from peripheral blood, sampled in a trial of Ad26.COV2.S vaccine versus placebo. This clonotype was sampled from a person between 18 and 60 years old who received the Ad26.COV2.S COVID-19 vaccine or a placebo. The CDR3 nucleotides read TGTGCCTGGAGTGTACGGTCGGGGACAGCCACAGATACGCAGTATTTT. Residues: CAWSVRSGTATDTQYF. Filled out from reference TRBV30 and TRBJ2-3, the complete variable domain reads SQTIHQWPATLVQPVGSPLSLECTVEGTSNPNLYWYRQAAGRGLQLLFYSVGIGQISSEVPQNLSASRPQDRQFILSSKKLLLSDSGFYLCAWSVRSGTATDTQYFGPGTRLTVL.